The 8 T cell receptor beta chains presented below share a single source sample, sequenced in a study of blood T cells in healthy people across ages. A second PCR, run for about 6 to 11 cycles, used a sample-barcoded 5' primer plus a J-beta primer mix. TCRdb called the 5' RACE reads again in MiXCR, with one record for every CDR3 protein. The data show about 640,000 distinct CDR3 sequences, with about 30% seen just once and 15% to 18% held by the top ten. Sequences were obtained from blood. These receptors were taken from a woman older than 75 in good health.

This CDR3 reads CAGNPIRGTDTQYF. CDR3 bases: TGTGCCGGCAACCCAATCCGTGGCACAGATACGCAGTATTTT. V is TRBV6-6 and J is TRBJ2-3; D is unresolved. V dropped 11 bases and J dropped 1 base, with 16 bases sitting between them. There are 14 residues in the CDR3. In germline, CDR1 is MNHNY, CDR2 SVGAGI (reference sequence).

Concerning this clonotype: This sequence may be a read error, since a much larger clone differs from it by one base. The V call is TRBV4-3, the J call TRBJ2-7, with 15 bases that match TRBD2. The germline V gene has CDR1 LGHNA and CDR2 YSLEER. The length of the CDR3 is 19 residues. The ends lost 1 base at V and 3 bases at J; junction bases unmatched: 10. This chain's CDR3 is CASSQAWTSGGAQCYEQYF. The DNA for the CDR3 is TGCGCCAGCAGCCAAGCGTGGACTAGCGGGGGGGCTCAATGCTACGAGCAGTACTTC.

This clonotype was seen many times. This CDR3 reads CASSQDWGGETQYF. CDR3 bases: TGTGCCAGCAGCCAAGATTGGGGGGGGGAGACCCAGTACTTC. The J gene is TRBJ2-5, the V gene TRBV4-2; 7 nucleotides align to TRBD2. The CDR3 has 14 amino acids. CDR1 is LGHNA and CDR2 is YNFKEQ in the germline V gene. J gave up 5 bases and V 0 bases, and 3 bases lay outside the gene matches.

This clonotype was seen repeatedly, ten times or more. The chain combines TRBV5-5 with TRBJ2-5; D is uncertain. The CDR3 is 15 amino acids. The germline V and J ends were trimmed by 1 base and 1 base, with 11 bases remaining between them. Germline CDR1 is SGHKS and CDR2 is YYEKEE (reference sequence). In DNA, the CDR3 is TGTGCCAGCAGCTTGCGCTGGTCCCCCCAAGAGACCCAGTACTTC. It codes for CASSLRWSPQETQYF.

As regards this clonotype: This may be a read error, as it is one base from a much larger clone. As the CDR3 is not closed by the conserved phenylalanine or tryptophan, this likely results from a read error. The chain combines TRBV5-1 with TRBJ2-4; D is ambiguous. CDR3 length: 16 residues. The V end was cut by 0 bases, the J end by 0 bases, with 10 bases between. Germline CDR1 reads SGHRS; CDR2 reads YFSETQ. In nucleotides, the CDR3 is TGCGCCAGCAGCTTGGGTCAGTTACTAGCCAAAAACATTCAGTACTAC. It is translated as CASSLGQLLAKNIQYY.

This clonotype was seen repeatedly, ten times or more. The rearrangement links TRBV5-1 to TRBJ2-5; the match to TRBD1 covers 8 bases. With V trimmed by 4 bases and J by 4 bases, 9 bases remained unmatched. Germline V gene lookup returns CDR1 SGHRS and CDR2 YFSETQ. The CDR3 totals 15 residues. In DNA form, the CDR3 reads TGCGCCAGCAGCATCGACAGGGGTGGCCCAGAGACCCAGTACTTC. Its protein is CASSIDRGGPETQYF.

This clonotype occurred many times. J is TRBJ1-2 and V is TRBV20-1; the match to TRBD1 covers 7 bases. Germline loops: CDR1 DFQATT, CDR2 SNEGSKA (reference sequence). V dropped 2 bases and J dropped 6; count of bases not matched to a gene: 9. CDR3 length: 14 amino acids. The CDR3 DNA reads TGCAGTGCTAGACAGGAGACAGGGAGGGATGGCTACACCTTC. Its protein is CSARQETGRDGYTF.

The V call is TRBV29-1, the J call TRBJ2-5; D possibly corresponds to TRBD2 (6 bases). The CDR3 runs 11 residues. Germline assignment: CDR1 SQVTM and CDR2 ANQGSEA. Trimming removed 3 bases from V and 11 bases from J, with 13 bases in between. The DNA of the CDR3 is TGCAGCGTTGACGCGGGGAGAGAGCAGTACTTC. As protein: CSVDAGREQYF.